Sequencing of this T cell receptor (beta chain) was carried out in a study of T cell responses to AZD1222 COVID-19 vaccine. Findings of the study overall: The donor group comprised mostly white British people and more females; the analysis possibly underestimated clonal diversity.

Looked up from germline, CDR1 is ENHRY and CDR2 is SYGVKD. The CDR3 is made up of 15 amino acids. The ends lost 10 bases at V and 0 bases at J; junction bases unmatched: 11. Assay used: immunoSEQ multiplex PCR; TCRdb lists only in-frame clones, some missing. The sample records some 87,000 clones, around nine tenths being singletons. Details on this clone: Its antigen is undetermined.

The chain recombines TRBV10-3 with TRBJ1-1, with TRBD1 identical over 7 bases. Specimen: peripheral blood, collected on day 0 of MenACWY control vaccination. The source is an adult in good health. CDR3 coding DNA: TGTGCCAGCCAAAGACAGGGTGACATGAACACTGAAGCTTTCTTT. It specifies CASQRQGDMNTEAFF.